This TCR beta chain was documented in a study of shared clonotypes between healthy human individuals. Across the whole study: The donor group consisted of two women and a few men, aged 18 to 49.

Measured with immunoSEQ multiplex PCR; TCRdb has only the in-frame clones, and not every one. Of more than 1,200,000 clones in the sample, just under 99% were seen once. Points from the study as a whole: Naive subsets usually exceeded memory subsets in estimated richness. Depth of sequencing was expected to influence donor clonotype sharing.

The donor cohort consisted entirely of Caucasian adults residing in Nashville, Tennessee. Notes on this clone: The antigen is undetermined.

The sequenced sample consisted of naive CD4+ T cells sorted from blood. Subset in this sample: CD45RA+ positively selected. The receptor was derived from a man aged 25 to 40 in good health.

The CDR3 loop is CASSTLAPSTDTQYF. The CDR3 bases are TGCGCCAGCAGCACACTAGCGCCTAGCACAGATACGCAGTATTTT. The rearrangement uses TRBV5-1 and TRBJ2-3; TRBD2 matches at 7 bases. The CDR3 spans 15 residues. Germline trimming cut 4 bases from V and 0 bases from J; bases unmatched to any gene: 5. Germline-derived CDR1 and CDR2 are SGHRS and YFSETQ.